This T cell receptor (beta chain) was identified in a study of cytomegalovirus exposure and HLA in healthy donors. Study at large: Previous work identified some 120 million unique TCR beta sequences from 200 million or so T cells.

Donors counted as nominally healthy when sampled, yet unrecorded immune exposures were likely. The CDR3 runs 14 residues. The V segment lost 6 bases and the J segment 5 bases; nucleotides outside the gene matches: 5. CDR1 is MDHEN, CDR2 SYDVKM, per germline. A word on this clone: Its matching antigen is unknown.

General study findings and limits: In a later analysis, at a false discovery rate of 0.05, under 20,000 TCR beta sequences matched HLA alleles.

PCR amplification relied on 60 Vbeta primers (plus 13 Jbeta primers). Per the study methods: About 10 million of 80 million to 85 million unique TCR beta chains were shared, per a later count. Assay used: immunoSEQ multiplex PCR; TCRdb lists only in-frame clones, some missing. V, J and clone size were drawn from that table, and D and trimming were deduced from the DNA. The sample includes 130,000 or so clones, about 78% of them seen just once. The specimen was PBMCs. V is TRBV28 and J is TRBJ2-5; TRBD1 aligns across 11 bases. The receptor's source is a man aged 50 to 60 in good health and CMV-seronegative. CDR3 sequence reads: CASRGTGGSETQYF. The CDR3 bases are TGTGCCAGCAGGGGGACAGGGGGAAGCGAGACCCAGTACTTC.